Listed below are T cell receptor beta chains from one sample, sequenced in a study of identical twins. In TCRdb, the 5' RACE reads were re-called with MiXCR into one record per CDR3 protein. The data contain 350,000 or so distinct CDR3 sequences, roughly an eighth of them singletons. This sample also belongs to another study, concerning yellow fever vaccine responses in identical twins.

Input material: CD8+ T cells sorted from blood. These receptors were obtained from a young woman in good health. The CDR3 runs from the conserved cysteine through the conserved F or W. The D gene is left open where the match is weak. Not all rows give a size; the values are once, few, many and, for expanded clones, a class.

j_call d_call clone_size v_call cdr3_nt cdr3_aa
TRBJ1-4 TRBD1 NA TRBV9 TGTGCCAGCAGCTCCGGACAGGACCCTAATGAAAAACTGTTTTTT CASSSGQDPNEKLFF
TRBJ2-1 TRBD1 many TRBV12-3/TRBV12-4 TGTGCCAGCAATACAGGGGGTCGCAATGAGCAGTTCTTC CASNTGGRNEQFF
TRBJ2-3 NA few TRBV12-3/TRBV12-4 TGTGCCAGCAGCCTCATGGAAGGGCGGTTTACAGATACGCAGTATTTT CASSLMEGRFTDTQYF
TRBJ2-1 NA NA TRBV7-9 TGTGCCAGCAGCTTAGGACAGTCTTTGGGCCGTCACAATGAGCAGTTCTTC CASSLGQSLGRHNEQFF
TRBJ1-1 NA NA TRBV5-1 TGCGCCAGCAGCTTGGGGCACTATATGAACACTGAAGCTTTCTTT CASSLGHYMNTEAFF
TRBJ2-5 NA NA TRBV28 TGTGCCAGCAGCGACCCGTACGGATTCCAAGAGACCCAGTACTTC CASSDPYGFQETQYF
TRBJ1-2 NA few TRBV12-3/TRBV12-4 TGTGCCAGCAGTTTAGGGGTGGGCTACACCTTC CASSLGVGYTF
TRBJ2-7 NA many TRBV29-1 TGCAGCGTTGAAGAGGGTACTAGCTCCTACGAGCAGTACTTC CSVEEGTSSYEQYF
TRBJ2-3 TRBD2 few TRBV20-1 TGCAGTGCCTCGAGGACTAGCGCTTATAGCACAGATACGCAGTATTTT CSASRTSAYSTDTQYF
TRBJ1-1 NA few TRBV10-3 TGTGCCATCAGTGAACAGAACACTGAAGCTTTCTTT CAISEQNTEAFF
TRBJ2-1 NA NA TRBV20-1 TGCAGTGCTTGGGGTGGTAATGAGCAGTTCTTC CSAWGGNEQFF
TRBJ1-6 NA NA TRBV27 TGTGCCAGCACTACCGGACGGGCTAATTCACCCCTCCACTTT CASTTGRANSPLHF
TRBJ1-1 TRBD1 many TRBV25-1 TGTGCCAGCAGAACAGGGGGCGCACGGTCTGAAGCTTTCTTT CASRTGGARSEAFF
TRBJ2-3 NA few TRBV5-1 TGCGCCAGCAGCTTGACGGGCGGGGGCGGAGATACGCAGTATTTT CASSLTGGGGDTQYF
TRBJ2-7 NA many TRBV6-5 TGTGCCAGCAGTTACTCGAGACTCGGAGGATCCTACGAGCAGTACTTC CASSYSRLGGSYEQYF
TRBJ2-5 NA many TRBV20-1 TGCAGTGCTAGAGATCAGGAGGGGCCGTTAGAGACCCAGTACTTC CSARDQEGPLETQYF
TRBJ1-1 NA few TRBV4-1 TGCGCCAGCAGCCAAGTCCCGATCGGTAGGACGGACTCTGAAGCTTTCTTT CASSQVPIGRTDSEAFF
TRBJ2-1 NA NA TRBV3-1 TGTGCCAGCAGCCAAGACTCTGATGAGCAGTTCTTC CASSQDSDEQFF
TRBJ2-5 TRBD2 NA TRBV5-7 TGTGCCAGCAGCTACGGACTAGCGGGGGGGCACGAGACCCAGTACTTC CASSYGLAGGHETQYF
TRBJ2-1 TRBD2 few TRBV28 TGTGCCAGCAGACTTAGCGGGTTTTCCTACAATGAGCAGTTCTTC CASRLSGFSYNEQFF
TRBJ2-3 TRBD2 NA TRBV6-8 TGTGCCAGCAGCACCGGGACTAGCGGGGGAGACACAGATACGCAGTATTTT CASSTGTSGGDTDTQYF
TRBJ1-3 NA few TRBV7-9 TGTGCCAGCAGCTTTAGTACTTCTCAATGGAACACCATATATTTT CASSFSTSQWNTIYF
TRBJ1-1 TRBD1 NA TRBV6-6 TGTGCCAGCACCACAGGGGGCGGCACTGAAGCTTTCTTT CASTTGGGTEAFF
TRBJ2-2 NA NA TRBV3-1 TGTGCCAGCAGCCTCCCCCTAAACGGGGAGCTGTTTTTT CASSLPLNGELFF
TRBJ2-3 TRBD2 many TRBV29-1 TGCAGCGTTGAAGAGGGACTAGCGGGAGATACAGATACGCAGTATTTT CSVEEGLAGDTDTQYF
TRBJ1-1 TRBD1 NA TRBV6-1 TGTGCCAGCAGACTAGGACAGGGGGGAACTGAAGCTTTCTTT CASRLGQGGTEAFF